The subject of this entry is one T cell receptor beta chain. Its antigen remains unidentified. CDR1 SGHTA and CDR2 FQGNSA come from the germline V gene. This CDR3 has 15 residues. Trimming left V 5 bases short and J 5 bases short, with 15 bases between. A single record per CDR3 protein comes from TCRdb applying MiXCR to the reads. The top ten hold 15% to 20% of the sample, which has hundreds of thousands of distinct CDR3 sequences, roughly 30% seen once. The data originate from a study of T cell repertoires in cytomegalovirus infection. The chain uses TRBV7-2 and TRBJ1-4; D uncertain. The sample consisted of cultured PBMCs, taken from culture after CMV antigen stimulation. The receptor was derived from a human donor in good health (CMV status not recorded). Some clones in this sample may be carry-over from other donors' samples. The CDR3 loop is CASSTVLALNEKLFF. CDR3 DNA sequence: TGTGCCAGCAGCACCGTATTGGCGTTGAATGAAAAACTGTTTTTT.